The 13 T cell receptor beta chains reported below all come from one sample, sequenced in a study of cytomegalovirus exposure and HLA in healthy donors. 13 Jbeta primers and 60 Vbeta primers were used for the PCR. Method: immunoSEQ multiplex PCR; TCRdb's copy keeps in-frame clones and lacks some. The data hold 150,000 to 200,000 clones, with around 62% observed a single time. Sequenced sample: PBMCs. The receptors were sampled from a man aged 35 to 55 in good health and CMV-seronegative.

The chain is built from TRBV14 and TRBJ2-5; 7 nucleotides line up with TRBD2. The DNA end lines up better with TRBJ2-7; the J call may be wrong. The CDR3 spans 14 residues. Germline V gene sequence: CDR1 SGHDN, CDR2 FVKESK. This CDR3 reads CASSREGFSYEQYF. The CDR3 bases are TGTGCCAGCAGCCGGGAGGGGTTCTCCTACGAGCAGTACTTC.

The chain combines TRBV7-3 with TRBJ2-1; no definite D call. V lost 5 bases and J 0 bases, leaving 14 bases between the germline ends. Germline CDR1 is SGHTA and CDR2 is FQGTGA. CDR3 length equals 16 residues. CDR3 bases: TGTGCCAGCAGCCCTACGAGTCTTCCCTCCTACAATGAGCAGTTCTTC. The encoded protein is CASSPTSLPSYNEQFF.

V gene TRBV18 combines with J gene TRBJ2-2; tentative D call: TRBD2 (6 bases). This CDR3 is built from 16 residues. The germline gives CDR1 KGHSH, CDR2 LQKENI. Trimming left V 1 base short and J 7 bases short, with 16 bases between. The CDR3 sequence is CASSPLSSGESGELFF. CDR3 sequence (DNA): TGTGCCAGCTCACCACTCTCATCGGGAGAGAGCGGGGAGCTGTTTTTT.

This chain links TRBV7-6 with TRBJ2-1; no clear D gene. The CDR3 is 15 residues long. Germline CDR1 reads SGHVS; CDR2 reads FNYEAQ. V was shortened by 5 bases and J by 0 bases, with 11 bases between the two germline ends. The CDR3 protein is CASSKLSSSYNEQFF. The CDR3 region has the DNA TGTGCCAGCAGCAAACTCTCAAGCTCCTACAATGAGCAGTTCTTC. The whole variable domain, filled in from reference TRBV7-6 and TRBJ2-1, reads GAGVSQSPRYKVTKRGQDVALRCDPISGHVSLYWYRQALGQGPEFLTYFNYEAQQDKSGLPNDRFSAERPEGSISTLTIQRTEQRDSAMYRCASSKLSSSYNEQFFGPGTRLTVL.

The V call is TRBV2, the J call TRBJ2-5; 7 bases are shared with TRBD1. V was pared by 10 bases and J by 3 bases, with 8 bases of the junction left unmatched. The CDR3 runs to 13 residues. The germline V gene has CDR1 SNHLY and CDR2 FYNNEI. The CDR3 DNA is TGTGCCACCCGACAGGGCCCTAAAGAGACCCAGTACTTC. Translation gives CATRQGPKETQYF.

This chain joins TRBV5-4 and TRBJ2-3; the match to TRBD2 covers 14 bases. Germline lookup yields CDR1 SGHNT and CDR2 YYREEE (reference sequence). V lost 4 bases and J lost 0; bases outside the gene matches: 7. This CDR3 comprises 18 residues. As DNA, the CDR3 is TGTGCCAGCAGCGTGGGACTAGCGGGGGCCTCTAGCACAGATACGCAGTATTTT. Translating gives CASSVGLAGASSTDTQYF.

V usage is TRBV7-2 and J usage is TRBJ2-5; D gene unclear. The J call may be faulty, since TRBJ2-7 better matches the DNA end. Germline CDR1 and CDR2: SGHTA and FQGNSA. The CDR3 totals 11 residues. CDR3 residues: CASSLINEQYF. In DNA, the CDR3 is TGTGCCAGCAGCTTAATAAACGAGCAGTACTTC.

This chain links TRBV5-1 with TRBJ2-1; 10 nucleotides align to TRBD2. Germline values: CDR1 SGHRS, CDR2 YFSETQ. The V gene end was trimmed by 0 bases and the J gene end by 2 bases; junction bases not matched to a gene: 11. The CDR3 consists of 19 residues. CDR3 protein: CASSLDGVLAGGPYNEQFF. The CDR3 region has the DNA TGCGCCAGCAGCTTGGACGGGGTCTTAGCGGGGGGACCCTACAATGAGCAGTTCTTC.

This chain connects TRBV6-1 to TRBJ2-1; D unresolved. The CDR3 runs 14 residues. Trimming removed 4 bases from V and 6 bases from J, with 13 bases in between. Germline V gene sequence: CDR1 MNHNS, CDR2 SASEGT. The CDR3 nucleotides read TGTGCCAGCAGTGGAAGCCCAGAGGTCAATGAGCAGTTCTTC. Translation: CASSGSPEVNEQFF.

The chain carries TRBV4-2 and TRBJ2-7; 15 bases are shared with TRBD2. In germline, CDR1 is LGHNA, CDR2 YNFKEQ. Trimming took 2 bases from V and 2 from J; bases not matched to a gene: 7. The CDR3 has 18 residues. The CDR3 bases are TGTGCCAGCAGCCAACTTGGACTAGCGGGGGGGCTCGCCTACGAGCAGTACTTC. This sequence encodes CASSQLGLAGGLAYEQYF.

This chain links TRBV7-9 with TRBJ2-5; the D gene is possibly TRBD1 (5 bases). The CDR3 contains 16 residues. Trimming stripped 3 bases from V and 5 bases from J, with 19 bases between. Germline V gene lookup returns CDR1 SEHNR and CDR2 FQNEAQ (reference sequence). This chain's CDR3 is CASSLTSTRVSETQYF. The CDR3 DNA reads as TGTGCCAGCAGCTTGACGAGCACCAGGGTGTCGGAGACCCAGTACTTC.

The chain couples TRBV18 to TRBJ1-5, with 12 nucleotides matching TRBD1. The CDR3 spans 16 residues. Losses at the gene ends were 3 bases for V and 2 bases for J; bases not matched to a gene: 2. The germline CDR1 and CDR2 sequences are KGHSH and LQKENI. The CDR3 nucleotides read TGTGCCAGCTCACCCGGGGACAGGGGGCGCAATCAGCCCCAGCATTTT. This translates into CASSPGDRGRNQPQHF.

The chain uses TRBV19 and TRBJ2-3, with 8 bases that match TRBD1. The CDR3 has 13 residues. V lost 6 bases to trimming and J lost 4 bases; unmatched junction nucleotides: 3. Looked up from germline, CDR1 is LNHDA and CDR2 is SQIVND (reference sequence). CDR3 sequence (DNA): TGTGCCAGTAGAAGGACAGGGTCAGATACGCAGTATTTT. Its translation is CASRRTGSDTQYF. Using reference TRBV19 and TRBJ2-3 for the parts outside the CDR3, the full variable domain is DGGITQSPKYLFRKEGQNVTLSCEQNLNHDAMYWYRQDPGQGLRLIYYSQIVNDFQKGDIAEGYSVSREKKESFPLTVTSAQKNPTAFYLCASRRTGSDTQYFGPGTRLTVL.